Included here is one T cell receptor beta chain sequence, with context. As yet, its antigen is unknown. The PCR contained 60 Vbeta and 13 Jbeta primers. Sequenced by immunoSEQ multiplex PCR; TCRdb stores in-frame clones only, minus some. The sample contains some 170,000 clones, about 72% of which appear only once. Per the germline V gene, CDR1 is LNHDA and CDR2 is SQIVND (reference sequence). With 3 bases removed from V and 3 bases from J, the gap between germline ends came to 14 bases. This CDR3 has 15 residues. The data belong to a study of cytomegalovirus exposure and HLA in healthy donors. As for the study in general: Unique TCR beta sequences numbering about 100 million came from 150 million to 200 million T cells in an earlier analysis. General study results and limits: Among TCR beta chains, those listed as cytomegalovirus-associated numbered about 160. It was reported that TCR beta sequences correctly inferred the HLA-A and HLA-B alleles for most subjects. Information on immune exposure was restricted to one variable (CMV serostatus).

The chain links TRBV19 to TRBJ1-2; D remains ambiguous. Input material: PBMCs. The TCR originated in a human donor in good health. Here the CDR3 reads CASSIGGSGDYGYTF. DNA of the CDR3: TGTGCCAGTAGTATCGGAGGGTCGGGCGACTATGGCTACACCTTC.